This TCR beta chain was documented in a study of T cell responses to AZD1222 COVID-19 vaccine. The method was immunoSEQ multiplex PCR; TCRdb's version includes in-frame clones alone and lacks a portion of them. The profile shows 100,000 to 150,000 clones, approximately 83% of them singletons. CDR1 and CDR2 (germline): SGHRS, YFSETQ. Trimming removed 4 bases at V and 2 bases at J, with 11 bases between. This CDR3 is built from 14 residues. This clonotype was sampled from an adult in good health. The chain joins TRBV5-1 to TRBJ2-3; D may match TRBD1 or TRBD2 (5 bases each). Source: peripheral blood, taken on day 0 of AZD1222 vaccination. CDR3 DNA: TGCGCCAGCAGCGGGGGACCGAACACAGATACGCAGTATTTT. Protein sequence: CASSGGPNTDTQYF. The variable domain in full, completed from reference TRBV5-1 and TRBJ2-3, reads KAGVTQTPRYLIKTRGQQVTLSCSPISGHRSVSWYQQTPGQGLQFLFEYFSETQRNKGNFPGRFSGRQFSNSRSEMNVSTLELGDSALYLCASSGGPNTDTQYFGPGTRLTVL.